This T cell receptor beta chain appears in the sequencing data of a study of T-cell reconstitution after alpha-beta-depleted transplantation in children. General study findings and limits: By one year post-transplant, T-cell counts and diversity largely arose from T cells that were newly produced. Expanded clones from the graft, numbering several hundred, reportedly supplied alpha-beta T cells about two months after transplant. Recipient T cells and thymic progenitors that survived were the source of the high TCRbeta diversity seen at day 60 in some patients.

The TCRbeta library incorporated unique molecular identifiers. MiXCR, applied by TCRdb to the PCR reads, yields one record per CDR3 protein. The table lists 330,000 or so distinct CDR3 sequences, over 7% of them singletons. Between the trimmed V and J ends, which lost 5 bases and 7 bases, there was a span of 11 bases. The CDR3 is 12 residues long. This clonotype was recorded at least ten times. Its antigen is unknown. The V gene is TRBV12-3 or TRBV12-4, the J gene TRBJ1-2; D unclear. This clonotype was obtained from a female patient between 2 and 15 years old who had a stem cell transplant for Fanconi anemia, so the T cells may come from the graft donor. The sequencing here drew on peripheral blood, taken 360 days after TCRalphabeta/CD19-depleted stem cell transplant. The CDR3 DNA is TGTGCCAGCAGTCATATGGCACGTGGCTACACCTTC. Protein product: CASSHMARGYTF.